The present T cell receptor beta chain was sequenced within a study of response to subunit inactivated influenza vaccine. TCRdb recomputed calls from the RT-PCR reads with MiXCR, one row per CDR3 protein. The table lists more than 400,000 distinct CDR3 sequences, roughly 11% of them singletons. This clonotype was detected ten times or more. The receptor comes from a man aged 50 to 59 who received an inactivated influenza vaccine. Sequenced material: PBMCs from blood, taken roughly 45 days after vaccination.

The CDR3, as DNA: TGTGCCACCAGCCGCGACAGACTAGCCAAAAACATTCAGTACTTC. Protein product: CATSRDRLAKNIQYF. V is TRBV15 and J is TRBJ2-4, with D possibly being TRBD1 (5 bases). V was clipped by 5 bases and J by 0 bases, with 11 bases between them. Germline CDR1 LNHNV, CDR2 YYDKDF (reference sequence). The CDR3 is 15 residues long.